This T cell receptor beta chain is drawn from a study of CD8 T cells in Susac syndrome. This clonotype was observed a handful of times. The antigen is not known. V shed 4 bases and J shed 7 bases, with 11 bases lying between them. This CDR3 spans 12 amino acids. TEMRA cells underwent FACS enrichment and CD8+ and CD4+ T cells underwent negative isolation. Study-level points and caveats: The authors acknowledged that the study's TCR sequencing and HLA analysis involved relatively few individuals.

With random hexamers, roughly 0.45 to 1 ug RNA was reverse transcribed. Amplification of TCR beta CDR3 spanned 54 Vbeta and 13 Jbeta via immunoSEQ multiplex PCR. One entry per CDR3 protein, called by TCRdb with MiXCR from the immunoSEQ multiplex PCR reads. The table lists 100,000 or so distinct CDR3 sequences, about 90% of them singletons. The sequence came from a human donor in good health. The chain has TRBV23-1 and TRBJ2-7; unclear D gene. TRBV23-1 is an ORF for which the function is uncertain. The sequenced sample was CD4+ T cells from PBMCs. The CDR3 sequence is CASSPDLGEQYF. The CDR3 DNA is TGCGCCAGCAGTCCTGACCTGGGGGAGCAGTACTTC.